This note documents a single T cell receptor beta chain sequence. The antigen is undetermined. Sequenced by immunoSEQ multiplex PCR; TCRdb stores in-frame clones only, minus some. The top ten hold less than 2.5% of the sample, which has roughly 57,000 clones, about four fifths seen once. With 6 bases removed from V and 4 bases from J, the gap between germline ends came to 18 bases. Germline-derived CDR1 and CDR2 are KGHSH and LQKENI. The CDR3 loop spans 15 amino acids. This entry belongs to a study of OX40 agonist ivuxolimab in advanced cancers. As for the study in general: Patients got intravenous ivuxolimab at 0.01 to 10 mg/kg every 2 weeks. General observations from the study: The study found among the lowest clonal expansion in partial responders at 0.1-3.0 mg/kg.

Collection of blood occurred at baseline, at cycle 4 day 1, and at cycle 7 day 1. This chain connects TRBV18 to TRBJ1-1; possible D gene TRBD1, 5 bases. This sample comprised CD4+ or CD8+ T cells sorted from blood, obtained in a trial of the OX40 agonist ivuxolimab. The receptor was isolated from an adult with an advanced solid tumor such as melanoma, head and neck, liver or kidney cancer. For the CDR3, the DNA is TGTGCCAGCTCTCCCGAAACGCCCCAGGGCACTGAAGCTTTCTTT. It codes for CASSPETPQGTEAFF.